This T cell receptor beta chain was documented in a study of PD-1 blockade in mismatch repair-deficient tumors. CDR3 length equals 17 residues. The germline V gene has CDR1 MGHRA and CDR2 YSYEKL. After removal of 4 bases from V and 5 bases from J, the junction contained 7 bases not matched to a gene. Time point defined: approximately 11-day in vitro stimulation with candidate neoantigen peptide 7. A note on this clone: The antigen is undetermined.

Profiled with immunoSEQ multiplex PCR; TCRdb holds only in-frame clones, not every one. The sample lists nearly 9,000 clones; over 75% were seen once. This sequence was found in an adult with mismatch repair-deficient cancer. The chain carries TRBV4-1 and TRBJ2-3, with 15 positions matching TRBD2. Sequenced here: cells cultured in vitro, sampled from a patient treated with pembrolizumab. CDR3 in amino acids: CASSLPGLAGGIDTQYF. DNA for the CDR3: TGCGCCAGCAGCCTTCCGGGACTAGCGGGAGGTATAGATACGCAGTATTTT.